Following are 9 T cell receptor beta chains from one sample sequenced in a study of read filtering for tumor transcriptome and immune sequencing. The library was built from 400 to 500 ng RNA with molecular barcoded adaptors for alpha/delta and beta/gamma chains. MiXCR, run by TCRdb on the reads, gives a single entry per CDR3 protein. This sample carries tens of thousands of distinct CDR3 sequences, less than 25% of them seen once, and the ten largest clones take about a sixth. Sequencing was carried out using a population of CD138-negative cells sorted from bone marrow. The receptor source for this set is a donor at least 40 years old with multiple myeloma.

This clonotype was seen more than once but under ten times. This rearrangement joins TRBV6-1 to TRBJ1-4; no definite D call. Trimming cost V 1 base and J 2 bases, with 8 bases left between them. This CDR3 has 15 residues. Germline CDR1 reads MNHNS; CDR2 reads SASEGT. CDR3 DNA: TGTGCCAGCAGTGAAGTGGAGGTGACTAATGAAAAACTGTTTTTT. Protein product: CASSEVEVTNEKLFF.

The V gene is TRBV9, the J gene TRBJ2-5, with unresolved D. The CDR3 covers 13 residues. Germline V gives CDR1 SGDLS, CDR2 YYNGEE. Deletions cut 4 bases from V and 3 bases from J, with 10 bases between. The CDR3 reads CASSPRLEETQYF. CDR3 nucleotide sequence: TGTGCCAGCAGCCCCCGACTGGAAGAGACCCAGTACTTC.

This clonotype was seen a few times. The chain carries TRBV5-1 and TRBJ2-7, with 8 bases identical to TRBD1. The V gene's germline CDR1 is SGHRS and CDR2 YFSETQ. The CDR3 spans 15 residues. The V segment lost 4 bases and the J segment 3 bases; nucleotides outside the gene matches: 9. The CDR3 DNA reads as TGCGCCAGCAGCCCGGGGGACAGGTATTACTACGAGCAGTACTTC. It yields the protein CASSPGDRYYYEQYF.

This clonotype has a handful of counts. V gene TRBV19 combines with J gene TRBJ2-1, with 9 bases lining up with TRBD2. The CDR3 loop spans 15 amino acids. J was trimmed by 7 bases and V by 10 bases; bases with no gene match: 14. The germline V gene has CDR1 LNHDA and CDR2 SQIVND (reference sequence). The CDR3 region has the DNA TGTGCCACCTTAGAGGCGGGAGGGCCTCTGAATGAGCAGTTCTTC. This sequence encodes CATLEAGGPLNEQFF.

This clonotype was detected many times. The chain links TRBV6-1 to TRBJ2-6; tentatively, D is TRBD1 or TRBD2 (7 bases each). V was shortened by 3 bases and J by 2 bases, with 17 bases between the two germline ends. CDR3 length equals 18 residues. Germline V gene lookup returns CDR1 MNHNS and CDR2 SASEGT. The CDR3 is CASSEAATGRAGANVLTF. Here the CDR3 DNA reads TGTGCCAGCAGTGAGGCCGCGACAGGGAGGGCTGGGGCCAACGTCCTGACTTTC.

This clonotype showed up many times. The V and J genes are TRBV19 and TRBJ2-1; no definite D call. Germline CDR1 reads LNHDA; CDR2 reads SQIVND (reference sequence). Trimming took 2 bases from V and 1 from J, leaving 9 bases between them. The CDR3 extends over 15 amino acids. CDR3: CASSINGPSYNEQFF. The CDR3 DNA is TGTGCCAGTAGTATAAACGGACCATCCTACAATGAGCAGTTCTTC. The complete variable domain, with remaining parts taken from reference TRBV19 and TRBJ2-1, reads DGGITQSPKYLFRKEGQNVTLSCEQNLNHDAMYWYRQDPGQGLRLIYYSQIVNDFQKGDIAEGYSVSREKKESFPLTVTSAQKNPTAFYLCASSINGPSYNEQFFGPGTRLTVL.

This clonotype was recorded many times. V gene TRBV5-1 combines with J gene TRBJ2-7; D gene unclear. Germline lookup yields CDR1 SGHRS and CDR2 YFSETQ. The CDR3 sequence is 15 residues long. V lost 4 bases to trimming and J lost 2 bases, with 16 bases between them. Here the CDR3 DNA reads TGCGCCAGCAGCGGCGCTCCGGAAGGAACCTACGAGCAGTACTTC. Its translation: CASSGAPEGTYEQYF.

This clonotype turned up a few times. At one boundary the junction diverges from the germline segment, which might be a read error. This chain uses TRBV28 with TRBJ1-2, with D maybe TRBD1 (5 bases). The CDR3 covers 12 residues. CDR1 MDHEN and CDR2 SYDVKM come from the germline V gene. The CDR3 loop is CASSFGGDGYAF. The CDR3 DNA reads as TGTGCCAGCAGTTTTGGGGGAGACGGCTACGCCTTC.

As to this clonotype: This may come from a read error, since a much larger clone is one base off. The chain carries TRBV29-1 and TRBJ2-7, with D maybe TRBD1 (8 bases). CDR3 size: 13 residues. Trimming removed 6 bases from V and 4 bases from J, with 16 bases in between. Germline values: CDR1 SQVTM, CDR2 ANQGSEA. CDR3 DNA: TGCAGCGTGCTCGGACAGGGAGGGTACGAGCAGTACTTC. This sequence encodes CSVLGQGGYEQYF.